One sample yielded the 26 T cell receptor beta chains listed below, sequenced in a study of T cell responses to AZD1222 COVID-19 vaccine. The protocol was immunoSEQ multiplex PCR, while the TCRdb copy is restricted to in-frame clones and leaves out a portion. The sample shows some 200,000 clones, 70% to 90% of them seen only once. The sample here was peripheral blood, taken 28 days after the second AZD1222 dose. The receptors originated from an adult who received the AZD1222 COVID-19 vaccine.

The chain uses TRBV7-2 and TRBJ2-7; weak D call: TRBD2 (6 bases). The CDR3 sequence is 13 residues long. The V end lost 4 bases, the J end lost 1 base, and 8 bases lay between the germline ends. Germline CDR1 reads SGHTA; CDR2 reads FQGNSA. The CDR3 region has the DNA TGTGCCAGCAGCTGGGGGGTTTCCTACGAGCAGTACTTC. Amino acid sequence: CASSWGVSYEQYF.

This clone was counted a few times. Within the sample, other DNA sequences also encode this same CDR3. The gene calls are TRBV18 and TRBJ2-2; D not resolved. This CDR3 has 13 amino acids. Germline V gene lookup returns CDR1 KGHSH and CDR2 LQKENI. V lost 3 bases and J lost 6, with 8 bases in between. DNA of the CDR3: TGTGCCAGCTCACCTAGGTGGGCCGGGGAGCTGTTTTTT. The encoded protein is CASSPRWAGELFF.

CDR3 loop: CASSHPPAGTDTQYF. CDR3 coding DNA: TGCGCCAGCAGCCACCCCCCAGCGGGAACAGATACGCAGTATTTT. The rearrangement links TRBV4-1 to TRBJ2-3; 7 bases are shared with TRBD2. There are 15 residues in the CDR3. J was trimmed by 3 bases and V by 3 bases; bases with no gene match: 6. The germline V gene has CDR1 MGHRA and CDR2 YSYEKL.

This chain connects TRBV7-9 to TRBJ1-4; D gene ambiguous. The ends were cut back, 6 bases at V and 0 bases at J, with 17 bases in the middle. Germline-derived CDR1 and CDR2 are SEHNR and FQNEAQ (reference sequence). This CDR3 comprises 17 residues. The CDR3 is CASSLSGREPTNEKLFF. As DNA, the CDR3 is TGTGCCAGCAGTCTCTCGGGTCGGGAACCAACTAATGAAAAACTGTTTTTT.

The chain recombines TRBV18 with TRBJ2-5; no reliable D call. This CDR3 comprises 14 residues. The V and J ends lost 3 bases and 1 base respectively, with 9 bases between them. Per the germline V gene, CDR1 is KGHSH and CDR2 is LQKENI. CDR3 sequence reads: CASSPGRTQETQYF. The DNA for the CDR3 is TGTGCCAGCTCACCTGGACGGACCCAAGAGACCCAGTACTTC.

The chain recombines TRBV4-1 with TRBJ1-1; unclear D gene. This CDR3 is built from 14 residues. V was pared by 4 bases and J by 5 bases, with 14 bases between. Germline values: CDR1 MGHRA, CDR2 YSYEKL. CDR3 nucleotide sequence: TGCGCCAGCAGCCGAGTCGGTAGGATGACTGAAGCTTTCTTT. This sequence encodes CASSRVGRMTEAFF.

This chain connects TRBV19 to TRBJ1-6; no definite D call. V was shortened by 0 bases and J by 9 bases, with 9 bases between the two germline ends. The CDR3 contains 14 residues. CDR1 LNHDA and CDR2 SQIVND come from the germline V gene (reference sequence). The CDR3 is CASSIEAGISPLHF. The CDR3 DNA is TGTGCCAGTAGTATAGAGGCAGGAATTTCACCCCTCCACTTT. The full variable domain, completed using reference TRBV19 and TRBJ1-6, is DGGITQSPKYLFRKEGQNVTLSCEQNLNHDAMYWYRQDPGQGLRLIYYSQIVNDFQKGDIAEGYSVSREKKESFPLTVTSAQKNPTAFYLCASSIEAGISPLHFGNGTRLTVT.

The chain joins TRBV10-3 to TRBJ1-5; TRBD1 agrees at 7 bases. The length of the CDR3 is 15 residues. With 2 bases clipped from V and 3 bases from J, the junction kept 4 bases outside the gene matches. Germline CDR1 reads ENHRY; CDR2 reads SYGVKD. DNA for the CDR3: TGTGCCATCAGTGAGGCCAGGGGGGCCAATCAGCCCCAGCATTTT. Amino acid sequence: CAISEARGANQPQHF.

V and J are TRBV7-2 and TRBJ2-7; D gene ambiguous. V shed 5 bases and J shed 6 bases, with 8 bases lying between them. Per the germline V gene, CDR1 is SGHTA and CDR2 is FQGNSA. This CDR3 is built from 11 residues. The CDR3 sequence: CASSTTSEQYF. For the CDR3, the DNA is TGTGCCAGCAGCACCACGAGCGAGCAGTACTTC. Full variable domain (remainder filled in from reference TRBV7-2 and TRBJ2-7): GAGVSQSPSNKVTEKGKDVELRCDPISGHTALYWYRQSLGQGLEFLIYFQGNSAPDKSGLPSDRFSAERTGGSVSTLTIQRTQQEDSAVYLCASSTTSEQYFGPGTRLTVT.

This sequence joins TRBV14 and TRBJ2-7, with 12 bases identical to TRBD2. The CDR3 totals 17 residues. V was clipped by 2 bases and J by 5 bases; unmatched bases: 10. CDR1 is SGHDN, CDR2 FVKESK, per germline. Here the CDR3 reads CASSQTTASGRVDEQYF. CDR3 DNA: TGTGCCAGCAGCCAAACCACCGCTAGCGGGAGGGTCGACGAGCAGTACTTC.

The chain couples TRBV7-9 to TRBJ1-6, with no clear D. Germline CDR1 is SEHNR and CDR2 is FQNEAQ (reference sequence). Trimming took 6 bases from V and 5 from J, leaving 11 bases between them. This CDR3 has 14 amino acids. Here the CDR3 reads CASREWTDNSPLHF. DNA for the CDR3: TGTGCCAGCAGAGAATGGACCGATAATTCACCCCTCCACTTT.

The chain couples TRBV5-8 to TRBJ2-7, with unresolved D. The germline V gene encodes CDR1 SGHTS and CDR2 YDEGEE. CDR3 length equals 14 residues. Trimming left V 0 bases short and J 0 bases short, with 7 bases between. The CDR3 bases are TGTGCCAGCAGCTTGGTGGCCAGCTCCTACGAGCAGTACTTC. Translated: CASSLVASSYEQYF. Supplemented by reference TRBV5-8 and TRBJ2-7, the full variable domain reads EAGVTQSPTHLIKTRGQQATLRCSPISGHTSVYWYQQALGLGLQFLLWYDEGEERNRGNFPPRFSGRQFPNYSSELNVNALELEDSALYLCASSLVASSYEQYFGPGTRLTVT.

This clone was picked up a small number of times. The CDR3: CASSPTTNTGELFF. The CDR3, as DNA: TGTGCCAGCAGTCCGACAACGAACACCGGGGAGCTGTTTTTT. The rearrangement uses TRBV2 and TRBJ2-2; D uncertain. Trimming removed 5 bases at V and 0 bases at J, with 7 bases between. From germline, CDR1 is SNHLY and CDR2 FYNNEI. This CDR3 has 14 amino acids.

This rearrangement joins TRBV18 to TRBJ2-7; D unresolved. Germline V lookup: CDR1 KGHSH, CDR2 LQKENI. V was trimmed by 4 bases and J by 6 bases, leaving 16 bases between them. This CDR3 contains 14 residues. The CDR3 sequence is CASSQSPEPAEQYF. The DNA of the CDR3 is TGTGCCAGCTCACAGTCCCCGGAGCCGGCCGAGCAGTACTTC.

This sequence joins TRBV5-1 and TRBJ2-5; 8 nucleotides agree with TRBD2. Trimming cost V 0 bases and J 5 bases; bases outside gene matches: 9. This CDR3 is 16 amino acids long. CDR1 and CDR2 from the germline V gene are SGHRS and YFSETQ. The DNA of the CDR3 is TGCGCCAGCAGCTTGGATGGGACTAGGAGCGCTGAGACCCAGTACTTC. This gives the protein CASSLDGTRSAETQYF.

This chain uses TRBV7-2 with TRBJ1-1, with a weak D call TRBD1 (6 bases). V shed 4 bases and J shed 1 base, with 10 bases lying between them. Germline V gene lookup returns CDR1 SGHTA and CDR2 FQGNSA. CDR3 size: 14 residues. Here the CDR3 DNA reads TGTGCCAGCAGCTATGGACAGTGGAACACTGAAGCTTTCTTT. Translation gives CASSYGQWNTEAFF.

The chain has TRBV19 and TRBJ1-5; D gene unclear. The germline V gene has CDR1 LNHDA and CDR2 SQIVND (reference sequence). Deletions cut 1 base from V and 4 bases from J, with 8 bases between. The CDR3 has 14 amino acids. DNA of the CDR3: TGTGCCAGTAGTATAGTGGGGTTGAATCAGCCCCAGCATTTT. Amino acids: CASSIVGLNQPQHF.

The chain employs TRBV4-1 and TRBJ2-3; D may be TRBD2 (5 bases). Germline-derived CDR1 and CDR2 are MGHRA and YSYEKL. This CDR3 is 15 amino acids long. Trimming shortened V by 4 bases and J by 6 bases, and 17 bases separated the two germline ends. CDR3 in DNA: TGCGCCAGCAGCCCTTACCGGGGAACTAGGGATACGCAGTATTTT. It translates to CASSPYRGTRDTQYF.

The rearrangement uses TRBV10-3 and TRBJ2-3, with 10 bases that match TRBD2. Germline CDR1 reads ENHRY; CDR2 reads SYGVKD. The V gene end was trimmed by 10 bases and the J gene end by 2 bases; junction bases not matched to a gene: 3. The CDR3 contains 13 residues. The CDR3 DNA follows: TGTGCCAGCGGGACTAGCGACACAGATACGCAGTATTTT. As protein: CASGTSDTDTQYF.

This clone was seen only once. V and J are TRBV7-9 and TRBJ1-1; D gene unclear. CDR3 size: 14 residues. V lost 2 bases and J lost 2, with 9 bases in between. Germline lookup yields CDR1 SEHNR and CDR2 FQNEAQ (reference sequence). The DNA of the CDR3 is TGTGCCAGCAGCTTACTAGGGATCAACACTGAAGCTTTCTTT. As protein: CASSLLGINTEAFF.

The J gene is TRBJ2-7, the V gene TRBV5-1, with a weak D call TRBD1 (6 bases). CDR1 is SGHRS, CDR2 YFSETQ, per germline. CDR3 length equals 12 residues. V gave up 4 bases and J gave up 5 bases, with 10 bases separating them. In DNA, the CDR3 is TGCGCCAGCAGCCAGGGGTCCCACGAGCAGTACTTC. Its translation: CASSQGSHEQYF.

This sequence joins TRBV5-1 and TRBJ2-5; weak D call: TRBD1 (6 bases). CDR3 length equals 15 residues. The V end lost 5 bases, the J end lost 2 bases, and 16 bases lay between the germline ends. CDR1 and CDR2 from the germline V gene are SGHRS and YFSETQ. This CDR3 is CASSQPGQGQETQYF. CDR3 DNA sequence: TGCGCCAGCAGTCAACCGGGACAAGGGCAAGAGACCCAGTACTTC. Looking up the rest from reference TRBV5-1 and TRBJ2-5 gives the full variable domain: KAGVTQTPRYLIKTRGQQVTLSCSPISGHRSVSWYQQTPGQGLQFLFEYFSETQRNKGNFPGRFSGRQFSNSRSEMNVSTLELGDSALYLCASSQPGQGQETQYFGPGTRLLVL.

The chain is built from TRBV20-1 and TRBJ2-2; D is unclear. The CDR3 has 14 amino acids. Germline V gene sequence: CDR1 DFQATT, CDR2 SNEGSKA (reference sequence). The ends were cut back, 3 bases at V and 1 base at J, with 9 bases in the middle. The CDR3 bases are TGCAGTGCTAGTACTCCGGGGAACACCGGGGAGCTGTTTTTT. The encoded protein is CSASTPGNTGELFF.

The CDR3: CASRRDVKTQYF. CDR3 sequence (DNA): TGTGCCAGCCGGAGGGACGTGAAGACCCAGTACTTC. This rearrangement joins TRBV6-5 to TRBJ2-5; tentative D call: TRBD2 (6 bases). The V end lost 8 bases, the J end lost 6 bases, and 13 bases lay between the germline ends. The CDR3 covers 12 residues. Germline lookup yields CDR1 MNHEY and CDR2 SVGAGI.

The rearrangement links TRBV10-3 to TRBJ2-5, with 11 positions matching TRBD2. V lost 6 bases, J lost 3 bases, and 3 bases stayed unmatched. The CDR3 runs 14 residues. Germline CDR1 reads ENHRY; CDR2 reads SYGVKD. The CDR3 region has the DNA TGTGCCATCAGCCCACTAGCGGGAGAAGAGACCCAGTACTTC. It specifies CAISPLAGEETQYF.

CDR3 coding DNA: TGTGCCAGCAGCCCTGGACGATCTCCTGGAAACACCATATATTTT. Translation: CASSPGRSPGNTIYF. The chain recombines TRBV7-8 with TRBJ1-3; no clear D gene. Trimming took 5 bases from V and 2 from J, leaving 13 bases between them. CDR3 length: 15 amino acids. Germline-derived CDR1 and CDR2 are SGHVS and FQNEAQ. Full variable domain (outside the CDR3, taken from reference TRBV7-8 and TRBJ1-3): GAGVSQSPRYKVAKRGQDVALRCDPISGHVSLFWYQQALGQGPEFLTYFQNEAQLDKSGLPSDRFFAERPEGSVSTLKIQRTQQEDSAVYLCASSPGRSPGNTIYFGEGSWLTVV.